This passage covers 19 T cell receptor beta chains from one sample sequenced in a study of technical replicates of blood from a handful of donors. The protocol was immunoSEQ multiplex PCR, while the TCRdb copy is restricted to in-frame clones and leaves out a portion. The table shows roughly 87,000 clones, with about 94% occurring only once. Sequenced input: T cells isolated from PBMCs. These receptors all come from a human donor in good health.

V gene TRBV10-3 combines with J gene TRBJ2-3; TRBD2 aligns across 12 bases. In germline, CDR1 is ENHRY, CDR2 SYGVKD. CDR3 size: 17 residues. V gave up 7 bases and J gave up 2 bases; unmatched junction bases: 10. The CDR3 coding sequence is TGTGCCATCAACCAACTAGCGGGGGGCCTTTCCACAGATACGCAGTATTTT. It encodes CAINQLAGGLSTDTQYF.

The CDR3 here is CASRGERARYEQYF. DNA of the CDR3: TGTGCCAGCAGAGGGGAGCGGGCGCGTTACGAGCAGTACTTC. This rearrangement joins TRBV28 to TRBJ2-7, with a weak D call TRBD2 (6 bases). Trimming stripped 6 bases from V and 4 bases from J, with 16 bases between. There are 14 residues in the CDR3. Germline lookup yields CDR1 MDHEN and CDR2 SYDVKM.

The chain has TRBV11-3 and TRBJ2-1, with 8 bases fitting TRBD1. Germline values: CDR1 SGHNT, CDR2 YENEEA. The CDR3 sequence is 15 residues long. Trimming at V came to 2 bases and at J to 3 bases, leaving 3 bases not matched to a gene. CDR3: CASSLTGQGYNEQFF. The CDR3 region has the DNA TGTGCCAGCAGCTTAACCGGACAGGGCTACAATGAGCAGTTCTTC.

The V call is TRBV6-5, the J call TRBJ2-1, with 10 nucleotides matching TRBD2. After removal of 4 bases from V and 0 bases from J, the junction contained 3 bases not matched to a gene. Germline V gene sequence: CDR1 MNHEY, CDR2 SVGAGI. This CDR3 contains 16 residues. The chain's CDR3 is CASSFLAGDSYNEQFF. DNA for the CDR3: TGTGCCAGCAGTTTTCTAGCGGGAGACTCCTACAATGAGCAGTTCTTC.

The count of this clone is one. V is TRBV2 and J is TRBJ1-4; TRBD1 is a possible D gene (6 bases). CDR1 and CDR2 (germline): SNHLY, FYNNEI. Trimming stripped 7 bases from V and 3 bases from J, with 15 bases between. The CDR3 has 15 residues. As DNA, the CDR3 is TGTGCCAGCACCAGGGGCTTGTTAGCTAATGAAAAACTGTTTTTT. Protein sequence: CASTRGLLANEKLFF. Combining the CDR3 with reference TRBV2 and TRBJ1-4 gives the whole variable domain EPEVTQTPSHQVTQMGQEVILRCVPISNHLYFYWYRQILGQKVEFLVSFYNNEISEKSEIFDDQFSVERPDGSNFTLKIRSTKLEDSAMYFCASTRGLLANEKLFFGSGTQLSVL.

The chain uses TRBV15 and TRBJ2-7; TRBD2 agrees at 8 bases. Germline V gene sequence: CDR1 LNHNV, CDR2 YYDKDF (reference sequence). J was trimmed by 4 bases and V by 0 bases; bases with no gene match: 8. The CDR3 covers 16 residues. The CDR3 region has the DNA TGTGCCACCAGCAGAGATGACGGGGGGGCGATTTACGAGCAGTACTTC. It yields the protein CATSRDDGGAIYEQYF.

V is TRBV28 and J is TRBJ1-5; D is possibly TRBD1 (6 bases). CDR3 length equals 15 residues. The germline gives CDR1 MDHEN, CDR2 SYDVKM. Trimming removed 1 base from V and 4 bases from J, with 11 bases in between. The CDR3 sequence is CASSLSGQPNQPQHF. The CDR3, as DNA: TGTGCCAGCAGTTTATCCGGACAGCCTAATCAGCCCCAGCATTTT.

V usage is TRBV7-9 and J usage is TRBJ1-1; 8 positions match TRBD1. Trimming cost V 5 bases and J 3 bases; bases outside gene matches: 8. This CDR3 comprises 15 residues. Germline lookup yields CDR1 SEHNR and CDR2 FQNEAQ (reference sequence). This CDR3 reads CASSLGQAWDTEAFF. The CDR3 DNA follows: TGTGCCAGCAGCCTGGGACAGGCTTGGGACACTGAAGCTTTCTTT.

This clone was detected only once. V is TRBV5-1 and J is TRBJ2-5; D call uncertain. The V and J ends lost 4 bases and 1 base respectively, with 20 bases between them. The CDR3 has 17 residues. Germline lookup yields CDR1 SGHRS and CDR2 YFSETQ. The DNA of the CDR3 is TGCGCCAGCAGCCTCCCGCTTACTACGGTGCCCCAAGAGACCCAGTACTTC. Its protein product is CASSLPLTTVPQETQYF.

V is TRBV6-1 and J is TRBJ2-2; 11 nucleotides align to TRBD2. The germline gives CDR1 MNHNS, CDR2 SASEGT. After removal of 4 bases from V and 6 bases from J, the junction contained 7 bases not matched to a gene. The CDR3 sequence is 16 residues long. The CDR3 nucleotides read TGTGCCAGCAGTGGAAGCCTAGCGGGGGGCGCCGGGGAGCTGTTTTTT. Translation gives CASSGSLAGGAGELFF.

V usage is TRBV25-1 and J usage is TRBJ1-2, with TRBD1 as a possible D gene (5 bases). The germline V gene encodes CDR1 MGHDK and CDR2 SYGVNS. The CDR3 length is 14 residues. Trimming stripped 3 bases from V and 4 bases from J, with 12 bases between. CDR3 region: CASSDLQGGYGYTF. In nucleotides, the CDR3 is TGTGCCAGCAGTGATCTCCAGGGCGGCTATGGCTACACCTTC.

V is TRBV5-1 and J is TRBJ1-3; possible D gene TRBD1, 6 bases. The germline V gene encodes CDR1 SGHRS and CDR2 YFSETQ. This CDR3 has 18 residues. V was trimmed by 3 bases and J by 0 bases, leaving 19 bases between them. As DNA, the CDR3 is TGCGCCAGCAGCTATGGGACACGGGGCGTGAACTCTGGAAACACCATATATTTT. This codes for CASSYGTRGVNSGNTIYF.

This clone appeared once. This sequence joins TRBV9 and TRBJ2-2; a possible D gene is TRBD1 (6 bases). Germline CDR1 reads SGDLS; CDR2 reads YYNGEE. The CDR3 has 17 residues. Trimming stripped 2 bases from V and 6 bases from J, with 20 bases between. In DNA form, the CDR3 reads TGTGCCAGCAGCGTGGGGGCCGGAAGGTTGTTTGCCGGGGAGCTGTTTTTT. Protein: CASSVGAGRLFAGELFF.

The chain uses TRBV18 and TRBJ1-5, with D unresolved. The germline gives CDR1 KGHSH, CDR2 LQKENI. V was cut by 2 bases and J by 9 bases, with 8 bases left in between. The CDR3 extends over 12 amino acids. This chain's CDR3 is CASSPSNGPQHF. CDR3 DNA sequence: TGTGCCAGCTCACCATCGAACGGGCCCCAGCATTTT.

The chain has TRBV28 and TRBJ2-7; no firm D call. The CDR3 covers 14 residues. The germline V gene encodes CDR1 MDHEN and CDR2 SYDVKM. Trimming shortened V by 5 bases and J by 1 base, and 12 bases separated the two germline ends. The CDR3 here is CASSENRGSYEQYF. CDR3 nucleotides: TGTGCCAGCAGTGAGAATAGAGGATCCTACGAGCAGTACTTC.

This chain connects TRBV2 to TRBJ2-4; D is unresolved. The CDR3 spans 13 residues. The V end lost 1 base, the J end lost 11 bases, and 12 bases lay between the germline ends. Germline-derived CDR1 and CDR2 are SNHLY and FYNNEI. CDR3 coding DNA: TGTGCCAGCAGTGAAGAGGAGCGAGTCTTTCAGTACTTC. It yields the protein CASSEEERVFQYF.

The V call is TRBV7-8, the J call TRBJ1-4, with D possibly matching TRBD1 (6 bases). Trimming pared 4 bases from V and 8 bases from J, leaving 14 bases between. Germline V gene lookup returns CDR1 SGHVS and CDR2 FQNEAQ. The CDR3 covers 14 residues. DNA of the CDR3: TGTGCCAGCAGCTCCCGACAGGACGGCGAAAAACTGTTTTTT. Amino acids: CASSSRQDGEKLFF.

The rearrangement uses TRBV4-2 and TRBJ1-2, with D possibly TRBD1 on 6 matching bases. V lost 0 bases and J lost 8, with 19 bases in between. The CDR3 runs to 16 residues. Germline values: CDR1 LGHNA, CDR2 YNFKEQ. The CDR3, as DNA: TGTGCCAGCAGCCAAGAGAGGCGGGGGCCAGTTGGGGGCTACACCTTC. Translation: CASSQERRGPVGGYTF.

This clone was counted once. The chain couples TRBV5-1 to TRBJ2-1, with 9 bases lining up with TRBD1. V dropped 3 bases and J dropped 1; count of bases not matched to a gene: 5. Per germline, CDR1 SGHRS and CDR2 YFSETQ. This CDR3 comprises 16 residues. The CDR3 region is CASSWGGQGSYNEQFF. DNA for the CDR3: TGCGCCAGCAGCTGGGGGGGACAGGGATCCTACAATGAGCAGTTCTTC.